Listed below are T cell receptor beta chains from one sample, sequenced in a study of T cells in Graves' hyperthyroidism and ophthalmopathy. One entry per CDR3 protein results from TCRdb running MiXCR on the multiplex PCR reads. The sample lists about 840,000 distinct CDR3 sequences; 38% were seen once. Sequencing was carried out using blood. All receptors derive from a man aged 18 to 29 with Graves' hyperthyroidism. Both conserved end residues are trimmed from each CDR3. D genes are given only for firm matches.

j_call,v_call,d_call,cdr3_aa
TRBJ1-1,TRBV29-1,.,SGDLGAGEAF
TRBJ2-7,TRBV2,.,ASRDPPYEQY
TRBJ1-1,TRBV20-1,.,SATDPPDTEAF
TRBJ2-7,TRBV19,TRBD2,ASSSEASGTYEQY
TRBJ2-7,TRBV4-1,.,ASSQEGSYTSYEQY
TRBJ1-2,TRBV10-3,.,AIRVEREGHENT
TRBJ1-5,TRBV16,.,ASSRDFIGPQH
TRBJ2-7,TRBV4-1,TRBD1,ASSQVPGQGYEQY
TRBJ1-1,TRBV2,.,ASEGTEAF
TRBJ1-5,TRBV2,.,ASTRGGGHVQPQH
TRBJ1-1,TRBV20-1,.,SADGGGQAF
TRBJ1-1,TRBV19,.,ASSMSRNTEAF
TRBJ1-1,TRBV7-6,TRBD1,ASSFSGGMNTEAF
TRBJ1-2,TRBV2,.,ASSGQITNYGYT
TRBJ2-7,TRBV20-1,TRBD2,SARDASGRNYEQY
TRBJ1-2,TRBV19,.,ASSTPGDEFYGYT
TRBJ1-5,TRBV28,TRBD1,ASSLSTGGGIAAQH
TRBJ2-5,TRBV7-2,.,ASGGAQETQY
TRBJ1-1,TRBV12-3/TRBV12-4,TRBD1,ASTRQGVTEAF
TRBJ1-1,TRBV4-1,.,ASSQGSFAEAF
TRBJ2-3,TRBV7-2,.,ASSLATDTQY
TRBJ1-2,TRBV5-6,.,ASSYSGTSAYGYT
TRBJ1-4,TRBV5-5,.,ASSDRGAGNEKLF
TRBJ2-7,TRBV6-5,TRBD2,ASSPPGIAGGYYEQY
TRBJ2-6,TRBV9,.,ASSSRLGLT